The 24 T cell receptor beta chains presented below share a single source sample, sequenced in a study of regulatory T cells in long-lasting Graves disease. The TCR beta library used iRepertoire HTBI primers with Arm-PCR amplification of CDR3. MiXCR, run by TCRdb on the multiplex PCR reads, gives a single entry per CDR3 protein. The repertoire holds under 300,000 distinct CDR3 sequences, about 18% seen once, with 13% to 15% in the top ten. Time point reported: newly diagnosed GD, antithyroid drugs for less than 3 months. Scientists built the TCR library using RNA that was extracted from PBMCs. The same data also went into a second study, on T cells in Graves' hyperthyroidism and ophthalmopathy.

The sequenced sample was peripheral blood mononuclear cells (PBMCs), obtained at new diagnosis, from a patient treated with antithyroid drugs. These receptors were taken from a woman aged 30 to 39 with Graves disease.

The table lists this clonotype with many counts. This chain uses TRBV4-1 with TRBJ2-4, with TRBD1 matching over 7 bases. This CDR3 has 15 amino acids. CDR1 and CDR2 (germline): MGHRA, YSYEKL. Trimming at V came to 0 bases and at J to 8 bases, leaving 7 bases not matched to a gene. The CDR3 here is CASSQDYRGEYIQYF. In DNA form, the CDR3 reads TGCGCCAGCAGCCAAGATTACAGGGGAGAGTACATTCAGTACTTC.

A word on this clonotype: A far larger clone is one nucleotide away, so this likely arose from a read error. Since no conserved phenylalanine or tryptophan closes the CDR3, a read error is the likely cause. The genes are TRBV11-2 and TRBJ2-7; 8 bases fit TRBD1. Germline loops: CDR1 SGHAT, CDR2 FQNNGV. The CDR3 is 17 amino acids. Trimming removed 5 bases from V and 4 bases from J; junction bases left unmatched: 16. The CDR3 sequence: CASSPSLYRDRTYEQYS. DNA for the CDR3: TGTGCCAGCAGCCCGTCACTTTACCGGGACAGGACATACGAGCAGTACTCC.

The chain has TRBV19 and TRBJ2-6, with 7 bases fitting TRBD1. Germline CDR1 LNHDA, CDR2 SQIVND (reference sequence). Trimming removed 3 bases from V and 3 bases from J; junction bases left unmatched: 8. This CDR3 spans 17 amino acids. The CDR3 protein is CASSIGFRGNGANVLTF. The CDR3 DNA reads as TGTGCCAGTAGTATTGGTTTCAGGGGGAATGGGGCCAACGTCCTGACTTTC.

There are a few counts of this clonotype. The chain recombines TRBV29-1 with TRBJ2-7; D might be TRBD1 or TRBD2, each matching 5 bases. Trimming removed 0 bases from V and 4 bases from J, with 10 bases in between. The CDR3 length is 13 residues. Germline V gene lookup returns CDR1 SQVTM and CDR2 ANQGSEA. CDR3 amino acids: CSVEDGGVYEQYF. The CDR3 nucleotides are TGCAGCGTTGAAGATGGGGGAGTATACGAGCAGTACTTC.

This clonotype was seen ten or more times. V usage is TRBV20-1 and J usage is TRBJ2-1; TRBD1 or TRBD2 may be the D gene (6 bases each). This CDR3 is built from 15 residues. V lost 3 bases to trimming and J lost 1 base, with 13 bases between them. Germline V gives CDR1 DFQATT, CDR2 SNEGSKA (reference sequence). The CDR3 DNA sequence: TGCAGTGCTAGTGGAAAAGGGGGGTCCTACAATGAGCAGTTCTTC. It codes for CSASGKGGSYNEQFF.

This clonotype was seen ten or more times. The chain uses TRBV4-2 and TRBJ1-2; 7 bases line up with TRBD1. CDR3 length: 15 amino acids. In germline, CDR1 is LGHNA, CDR2 YNFKEQ. V shed 6 bases and J 2 bases; nucleotides not matched to a gene: 9. The DNA of the CDR3 is TGTGCCAGCAGACGCGGACAGGATGTAAACTATGGCTACACCTTC. It is translated as CASRRGQDVNYGYTF.

This clonotype was picked up many times. The J gene is TRBJ1-1, the V gene TRBV4-1; possibly TRBD1 for D (6 bases). The ends were cut back, 1 base at V and 3 bases at J, with 9 bases in the middle. The CDR3 totals 14 residues. The germline V gene encodes CDR1 MGHRA and CDR2 YSYEKL. CDR3 protein: CASSQGRGYTEAFF. CDR3 coding DNA: TGCGCCAGCAGCCAAGGGAGGGGGTACACTGAAGCTTTCTTT.

This clonotype was observed at least ten times. The chain recombines TRBV5-1 with TRBJ1-1; D is ambiguous. V lost 0 bases, J lost 8 bases, and 11 bases lay in between. There are 13 residues in the CDR3. CDR1 is SGHRS and CDR2 is YFSETQ in the germline V gene. The CDR3 sequence is CASSLDLDLEAFF. Here the CDR3 DNA reads TGCGCCAGCAGCTTGGATTTGGACCTGGAAGCTTTCTTT.

At least ten counts were recorded for this clonotype. The CDR3 sequence is CASKAETGRGTEAFF. Here the CDR3 DNA reads TGTGCCAGCAAAGCAGAAACAGGGAGGGGCACTGAAGCTTTCTTT. The chain couples TRBV6-1 to TRBJ1-1; D is perhaps TRBD1 (6 bases). Trimming removed 7 bases at V and 4 bases at J, with 19 bases between. Germline CDR1 and CDR2: MNHNS and SASEGT. The CDR3 extends over 15 amino acids.

This clonotype has a count of ten or more. The chain uses TRBV18 and TRBJ2-7; D is ambiguous. The CDR3 totals 15 residues. Per the germline V gene, CDR1 is KGHSH and CDR2 is LQKENI. V gave up 1 base and J gave up 4 bases, with 14 bases separating them. The CDR3 sequence: CASSPRGLNRYEQYF. DNA of the CDR3: TGTGCCAGCTCACCACGTGGTCTAAATCGGTACGAGCAGTACTTC.

V gene TRBV7-9 combines with J gene TRBJ2-3; possibly TRBD2 for D (6 bases). The CDR3 totals 13 residues. CDR1 and CDR2 (germline): SEHNR, FQNEAQ (reference sequence). The V and J ends lost 9 bases and 1 base respectively, with 11 bases between them. The CDR3 DNA reads TGTGCCAGTCCGGACTATCGCACAGATACGCAGTATTTT. This encodes CASPDYRTDTQYF. The entire variable domain, with the rest obtained from reference TRBV7-9 and TRBJ2-3, is as follows: DTGVSQNPRHKITKRGQNVTFRCDPISEHNRLYWYRQTLGQGPEFLTYFQNEAQLEKSRLLSDRFSAERPKGSFSTLEIQRTEQGDSAMYLCASPDYRTDTQYFGPGTRLTVL.

This clonotype was observed many times. The chain carries TRBV4-1 and TRBJ2-1; 7 bases align to TRBD1. The CDR3 has 17 residues. Germline V gene sequence: CDR1 MGHRA, CDR2 YSYEKL. V shed 4 bases, J shed 4 bases, and the junction held 13 bases outside the gene matches. DNA of the CDR3: TGCGCCAGCAGCCGACGGATAAACCGGGACAGTTACAATGAGCAGTTCTTC. It translates to CASSRRINRDSYNEQFF.

In its sample, this clonotype was seen many times. This CDR3 reads CASSYTQARNSPLHF. CDR3 sequence (DNA): TGTGCCAGCAGTTACACACAGGCGAGAAATTCACCCCTCCACTTT. The chain joins TRBV6-5 to TRBJ1-6, with a tentative D call TRBD1 (5 bases). Trimming shortened V by 2 bases and J by 7 bases, and 12 bases separated the two germline ends. The germline gives CDR1 MNHEY, CDR2 SVGAGI. This CDR3 is 15 amino acids long.

The sample holds many counts of this clonotype. The rearrangement links TRBV20-1 to TRBJ2-1; D is perhaps TRBD2 (6 bases). The CDR3 has 13 amino acids. The germline gives CDR1 DFQATT, CDR2 SNEGSKA (reference sequence). The V gene lost 2 bases and the J gene lost 9 bases, with 14 bases spanning the gap. CDR3 nucleotides: TGCAGTGCTAGACGGCGGGGTGAGAGTGAGCAGTTCTTC. Protein sequence: CSARRRGESEQFF.

In this sample, this clonotype turned up many times. The rearrangement uses TRBV5-1 and TRBJ1-5; unclear D gene. This CDR3 contains 14 residues. V was trimmed by 3 bases and J by 6 bases, leaving 13 bases between them. Looked up from germline, CDR1 is SGHRS and CDR2 is YFSETQ. CDR3 region: CASSSDRSGQPQHF. The CDR3 nucleotides read TGCGCCAGCAGCTCCGACCGGAGTGGTCAGCCCCAGCATTTT.

Ten or more counts support this clonotype. CDR3 DNA: TGCAGCGTTGGAGGGACGGGGAGTGGAGAGCAGTTCTTC. Residues: CSVGGTGSGEQFF. V is TRBV29-1 and J is TRBJ2-1, with D perhaps being TRBD1 or TRBD2 (5 bases each). In germline, CDR1 is SQVTM, CDR2 ANQGSEA. The ends were cut back, 4 bases at V and 10 bases at J, with 17 bases in the middle. The CDR3 runs 13 residues.

This clonotype was recorded many times. One junction end disagrees with the germline gene, perhaps due to a read error. The chain links TRBV7-3 to TRBJ1-5, with 8 bases identical to TRBD1. The CDR3 extends over 17 amino acids. Germline loops: CDR1 SGHTA, CDR2 FQGTGA. Here the CDR3 reads CASSPGQGERGNQPQHF. CDR3 DNA sequence: TGCGCCAGCAGCCCCGGACAGGGAGAACGGGGCAATCAGCCCCAGCATTTT.

This clonotype occurred a few times. The chain joins TRBV20-1 to TRBJ2-1; 10 bases agree with TRBD2. Near its end, the DNA agrees better with TRBJ2-5, so the J call may be wrong. The CDR3 contains 16 residues. CDR1 is DFQATT, CDR2 SNEGSKA, per germline (reference sequence). DNA for the CDR3: TGCAGTGCTACAAAGAGCGGGGGGGCCCCGACGGAGACCCAGTACTTC. Translating it yields CSATKSGGAPTETQYF.

This clonotype was recorded at least ten times. The CDR3 DNA reads TGTGCCAGCAGCTTTCAGGGTTCGAATTCACCCCTCCACTTT. Residues: CASSFQGSNSPLHF. The V call is TRBV7-9, the J call TRBJ1-6; maybe TRBD1 (5 bases). CDR3 length: 14 amino acids. Looked up from germline, CDR1 is SEHNR and CDR2 is FQNEAQ (reference sequence). V was trimmed by 3 bases and J by 7 bases, leaving 10 bases between them.

V is TRBV5-6 and J is TRBJ1-1, with TRBD1 matching over 8 bases. The V gene's germline CDR1 is SGHDT and CDR2 YYEEEE. Germline trimming cut 0 bases from V and 5 bases from J; bases unmatched to any gene: 3. The CDR3 runs to 14 residues. The CDR3 DNA reads TGTGCCAGCAGCTTGGGACAGGGGCGGACTGAAGCTTTCTTT. This encodes CASSLGQGRTEAFF.

V gene TRBV18 combines with J gene TRBJ2-6; 8 nucleotides match TRBD1. The CDR3 contains 17 residues. Germline trimming cut 10 bases from V and 3 bases from J; bases unmatched to any gene: 14. Germline CDR1 reads KGHSH; CDR2 reads LQKENI. CDR3 amino acids: CATRTDRELSGANVLTF. The CDR3 nucleotides read TGTGCCACCCGGACGGACAGGGAGTTAAGTGGGGCCAACGTCCTGACTTTC. The whole variable domain, filled in from reference TRBV18 and TRBJ2-6, reads NAGVMQNPRHLVRRRGQEARLRCSPMKGHSHVYWYRQLPEEGLKFMVYLQKENIIDESGMPKERFSAEFPKEGPSILRIQQVVRGDSAAYFCATRTDRELSGANVLTFGAGSRLTVL.

Only a few counts were recorded for this clonotype. The chain employs TRBV20-1 and TRBJ2-1, with TRBD2 identical over 14 bases. The CDR3 totals 16 residues. Germline V gives CDR1 DFQATT, CDR2 SNEGSKA (reference sequence). Germline trimming cut 4 bases from V and 0 bases from J; bases unmatched to any gene: 2. CDR3 protein: CSATGTSGGSYNEQFF. CDR3 nucleotides: TGCAGTGCTACCGGGACTAGCGGGGGCTCCTACAATGAGCAGTTCTTC.

V and J are TRBV19 and TRBJ1-4; TRBD1 matches at 9 bases. Trimming at V came to 6 bases and at J to 8 bases, leaving 10 bases not matched to a gene. Per germline, CDR1 LNHDA and CDR2 SQIVND (reference sequence). There are 15 residues in the CDR3. The CDR3 region is CASRNPGQGGEKLFF. CDR3 sequence (DNA): TGTGCCAGTAGGAATCCGGGACAGGGAGGAGAAAAACTGTTTTTT.

The CDR3 nucleotides are TGCGCCAGCAGCTATTCAGTGGATAACTATGGCTACACCTTC. Translation gives CASSYSVDNYGYTF. The chain has TRBV5-1 and TRBJ1-2; no clear D. V lost 3 bases and J 1 base, leaving 10 bases between the germline ends. CDR1 and CDR2 (germline): SGHRS, YFSETQ. The CDR3 covers 14 residues.